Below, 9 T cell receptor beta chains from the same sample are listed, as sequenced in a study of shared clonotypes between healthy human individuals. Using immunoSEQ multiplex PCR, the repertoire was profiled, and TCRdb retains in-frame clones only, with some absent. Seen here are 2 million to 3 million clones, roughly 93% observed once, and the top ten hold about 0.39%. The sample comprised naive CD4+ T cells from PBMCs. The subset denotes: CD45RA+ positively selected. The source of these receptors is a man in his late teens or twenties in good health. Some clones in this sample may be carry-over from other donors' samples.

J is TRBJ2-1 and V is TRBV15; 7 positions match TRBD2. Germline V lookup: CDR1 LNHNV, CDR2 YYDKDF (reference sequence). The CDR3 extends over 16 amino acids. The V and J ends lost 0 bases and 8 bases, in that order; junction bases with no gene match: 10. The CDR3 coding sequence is TGTGCCACCAGCAGAGATGCGACTAGCCCTCGCGATGAGCAGTTCTTC. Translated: CATSRDATSPRDEQFF. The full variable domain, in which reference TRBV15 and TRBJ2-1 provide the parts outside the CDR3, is DAMVIQNPRYQVTQFGKPVTLSCSQTLNHNVMYWYQQKSSQAPKLLFHYYDKDFNNEADTPDNFQSRRPNTSFCFLDIRSPGLGDTAMYLCATSRDATSPRDEQFFGPGTRLTVL.

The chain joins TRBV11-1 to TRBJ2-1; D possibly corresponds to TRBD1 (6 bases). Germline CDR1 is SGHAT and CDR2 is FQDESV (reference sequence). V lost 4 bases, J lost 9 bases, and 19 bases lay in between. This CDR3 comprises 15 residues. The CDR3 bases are TGTGCCAGCAGCTCATTACTAAGACAGGCAAGTGAGCAGTTCTTC. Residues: CASSSLLRQASEQFF.

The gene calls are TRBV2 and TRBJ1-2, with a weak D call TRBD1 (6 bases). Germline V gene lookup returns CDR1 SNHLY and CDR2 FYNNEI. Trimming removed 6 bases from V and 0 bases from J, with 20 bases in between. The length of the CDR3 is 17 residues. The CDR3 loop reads CASSLDSLPTPNYGYTF. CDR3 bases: TGTGCCAGCAGCCTGGACAGCCTACCGACTCCTAACTATGGCTACACCTTC.

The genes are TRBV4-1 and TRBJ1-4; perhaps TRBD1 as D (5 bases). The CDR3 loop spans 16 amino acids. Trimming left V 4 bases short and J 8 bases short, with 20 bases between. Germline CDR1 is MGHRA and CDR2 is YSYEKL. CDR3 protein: CASSRTLIGGREKLFF. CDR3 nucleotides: TGCGCCAGCAGCCGGACTCTCATTGGGGGTCGAGAAAAACTGTTTTTT.

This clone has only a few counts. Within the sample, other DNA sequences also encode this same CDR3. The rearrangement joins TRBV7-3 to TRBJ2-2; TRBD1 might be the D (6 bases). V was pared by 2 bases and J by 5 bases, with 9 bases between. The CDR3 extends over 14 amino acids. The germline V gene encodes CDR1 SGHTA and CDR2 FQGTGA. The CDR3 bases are TGTGCCAGCAGCTTAGAAAGGGGGACCGGGGAGCTGTTTTTT. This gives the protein CASSLERGTGELFF.

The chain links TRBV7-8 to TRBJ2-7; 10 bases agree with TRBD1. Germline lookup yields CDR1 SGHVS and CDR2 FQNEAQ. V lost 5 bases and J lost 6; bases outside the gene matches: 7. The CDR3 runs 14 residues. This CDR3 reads CASSPRDRGSEQYF. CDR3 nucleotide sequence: TGTGCCAGCAGCCCAAGGGACAGGGGCTCCGAGCAGTACTTC.

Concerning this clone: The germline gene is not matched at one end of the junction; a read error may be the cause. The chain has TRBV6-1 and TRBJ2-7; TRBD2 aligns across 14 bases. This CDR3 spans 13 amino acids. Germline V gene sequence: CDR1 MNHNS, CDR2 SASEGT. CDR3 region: CASSEGLAGALWF. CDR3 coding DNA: TGTGCCAGCAGTGAGGGACTAGCGGGAGCCCTGTGGTTC.

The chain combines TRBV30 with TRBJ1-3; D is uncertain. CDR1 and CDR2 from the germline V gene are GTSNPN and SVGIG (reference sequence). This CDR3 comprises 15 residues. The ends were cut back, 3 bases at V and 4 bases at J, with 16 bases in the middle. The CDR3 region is CAWRIGVSLGNTIYF. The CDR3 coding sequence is TGTGCCTGGAGAATCGGGGTTTCACTCGGAAACACCATATATTTT. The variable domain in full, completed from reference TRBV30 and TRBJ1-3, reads SQTIHQWPATLVQPVGSPLSLECTVEGTSNPNLYWYRQAAGRGLQLLFYSVGIGQISSEVPQNLSASRPQDRQFILSSKKLLLSDSGFYLCAWRIGVSLGNTIYFGEGSWLTVV.

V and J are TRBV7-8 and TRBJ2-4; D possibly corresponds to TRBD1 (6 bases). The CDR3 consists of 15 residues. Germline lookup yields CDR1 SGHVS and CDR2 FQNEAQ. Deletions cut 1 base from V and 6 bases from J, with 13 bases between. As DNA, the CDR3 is TGTGCCAGCAGCTTAGACCCCTACAGGGTAAACATTCAGTACTTC. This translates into CASSLDPYRVNIQYF.